This TCR beta chain was retrieved from a study of blood T cells in healthy people across ages. Study-level points and caveats: Getting older went along with TCR beta diversity per million T cells dropping roughly linearly. Unsorted PBMCs blocked a conclusive comparison of naive and antigen-experienced cells.

Next came a second PCR, run for roughly 6 to 11 cycles, which used a sample-barcoded 5' primer along with a J-beta primer mix. CDR3-containing paired-end reads numbered at least 2.5 million in each sample. TCRdb reprocessed the 5' RACE reads via MiXCR and lists one record per CDR3 protein. The table records approximately 820,000 distinct CDR3 sequences, about 42% of them present only once. This clonotype was detected a few times. Its antigen is unknown. The germline gives CDR1 DFQATT, CDR2 SNEGSKA (reference sequence). This CDR3 region has 15 residues. V shed 0 bases and J shed 6 bases, with 18 bases lying between them.

The sequenced sample consisted of blood. This TCR derives from a man in his fifties or sixties in good health. The chain employs TRBV20-1 and TRBJ2-7; D tentatively fits TRBD1 or TRBD2 (7 bases each). The CDR3 sequence: CSARDELDREGEQYF. CDR3 nucleotides: TGCAGTGCTAGAGATGAGCTCGACAGGGAGGGCGAGCAGTACTTC.